Listed here is a single T cell receptor beta chain. What it recognizes is unknown. The investigators sampled blood at baseline, at cycle 4 day 1, and at cycle 7 day 1. The table came from immunoSEQ multiplex PCR; TCRdb's copy has only in-frame clones and leaves some out. The data show about 78,000 clones, 84% seen once. This specimen comes from a study of OX40 agonist ivuxolimab in advanced cancers. As for the study in general: Hepatocellular carcinoma, melanoma, renal cell or head and neck cancer was diagnosed in the dose-escalation patients.

Germline-derived CDR1 and CDR2 are MRHNA and SNTAGT. The V segment lost 6 bases and the J segment 7 bases; nucleotides outside the gene matches: 7. This CDR3 has 15 amino acids. Overall study results and limits: CD8+ T cells showed, on average, more clonal expansion than CD4+ cells. Undetermined was the antigen specificity of the expanded peripheral T cells.

This TCR came from an adult with an advanced solid tumor such as melanoma, head and neck, liver or kidney cancer. The chain joins TRBV6-4 to TRBJ2-1; 12 nucleotides align to TRBD2. The material was CD4+ or CD8+ T cells sorted from blood, obtained in a trial of the OX40 agonist ivuxolimab. The CDR3 sequence is CASRLAGGPMNEQFF. Here the CDR3 DNA reads TGTGCCAGCAGGCTAGCGGGAGGGCCAATGAATGAGCAGTTCTTC.